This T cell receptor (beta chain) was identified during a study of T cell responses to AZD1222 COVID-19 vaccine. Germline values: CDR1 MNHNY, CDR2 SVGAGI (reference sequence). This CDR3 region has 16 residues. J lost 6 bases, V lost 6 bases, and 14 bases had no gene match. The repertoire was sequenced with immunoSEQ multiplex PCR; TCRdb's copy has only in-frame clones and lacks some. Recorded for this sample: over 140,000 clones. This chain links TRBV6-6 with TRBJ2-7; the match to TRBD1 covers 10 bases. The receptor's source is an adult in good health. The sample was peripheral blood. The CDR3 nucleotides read TGTGCCAGCAGCAATACCAGACAGGGGGCGGTCTCCGAGCAGTACTTC. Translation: CASSNTRQGAVSEQYF.